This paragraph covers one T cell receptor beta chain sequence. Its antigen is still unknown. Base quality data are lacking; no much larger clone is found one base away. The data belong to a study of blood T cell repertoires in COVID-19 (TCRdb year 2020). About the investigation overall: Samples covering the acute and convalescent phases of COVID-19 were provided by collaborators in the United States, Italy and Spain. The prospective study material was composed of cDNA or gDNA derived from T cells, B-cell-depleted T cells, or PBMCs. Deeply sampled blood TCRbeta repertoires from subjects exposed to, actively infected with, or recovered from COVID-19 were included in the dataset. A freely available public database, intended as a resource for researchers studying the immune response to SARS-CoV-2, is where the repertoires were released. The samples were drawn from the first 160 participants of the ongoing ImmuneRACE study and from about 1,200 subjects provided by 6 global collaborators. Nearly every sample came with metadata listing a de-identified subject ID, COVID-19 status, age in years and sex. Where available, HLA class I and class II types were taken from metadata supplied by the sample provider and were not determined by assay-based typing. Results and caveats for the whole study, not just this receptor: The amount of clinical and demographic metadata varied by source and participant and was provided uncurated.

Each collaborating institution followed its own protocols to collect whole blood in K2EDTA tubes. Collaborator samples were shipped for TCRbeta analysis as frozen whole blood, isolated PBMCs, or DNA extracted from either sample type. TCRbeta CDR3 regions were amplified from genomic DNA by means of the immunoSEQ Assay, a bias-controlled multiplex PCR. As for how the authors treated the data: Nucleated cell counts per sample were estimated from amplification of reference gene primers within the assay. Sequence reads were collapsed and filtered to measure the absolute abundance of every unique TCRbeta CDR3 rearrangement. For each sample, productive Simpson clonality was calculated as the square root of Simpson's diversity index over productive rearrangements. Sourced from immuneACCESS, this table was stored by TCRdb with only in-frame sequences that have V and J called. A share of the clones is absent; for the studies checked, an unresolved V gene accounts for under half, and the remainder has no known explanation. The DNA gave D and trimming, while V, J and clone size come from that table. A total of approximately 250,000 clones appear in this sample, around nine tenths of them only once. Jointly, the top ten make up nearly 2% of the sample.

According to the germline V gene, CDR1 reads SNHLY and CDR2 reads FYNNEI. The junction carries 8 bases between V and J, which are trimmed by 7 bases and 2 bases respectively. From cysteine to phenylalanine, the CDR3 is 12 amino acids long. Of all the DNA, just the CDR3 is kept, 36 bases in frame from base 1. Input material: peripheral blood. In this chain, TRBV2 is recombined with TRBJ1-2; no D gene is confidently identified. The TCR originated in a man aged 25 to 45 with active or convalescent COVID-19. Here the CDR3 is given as CASTWENYGYTF. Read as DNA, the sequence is TGTGCCAGCACCTGGGAGAACTATGGCTACACCTTC. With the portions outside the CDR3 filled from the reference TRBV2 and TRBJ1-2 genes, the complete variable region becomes EPEVTQTPSHQVTQMGQEVILRCVPISNHLYFYWYRQILGQKVEFLVSFYNNEISEKSEIFDDQFSVERPDGSNFTLKIRSTKLEDSAMYFCASTWENYGYTFGSGTRLTVV.